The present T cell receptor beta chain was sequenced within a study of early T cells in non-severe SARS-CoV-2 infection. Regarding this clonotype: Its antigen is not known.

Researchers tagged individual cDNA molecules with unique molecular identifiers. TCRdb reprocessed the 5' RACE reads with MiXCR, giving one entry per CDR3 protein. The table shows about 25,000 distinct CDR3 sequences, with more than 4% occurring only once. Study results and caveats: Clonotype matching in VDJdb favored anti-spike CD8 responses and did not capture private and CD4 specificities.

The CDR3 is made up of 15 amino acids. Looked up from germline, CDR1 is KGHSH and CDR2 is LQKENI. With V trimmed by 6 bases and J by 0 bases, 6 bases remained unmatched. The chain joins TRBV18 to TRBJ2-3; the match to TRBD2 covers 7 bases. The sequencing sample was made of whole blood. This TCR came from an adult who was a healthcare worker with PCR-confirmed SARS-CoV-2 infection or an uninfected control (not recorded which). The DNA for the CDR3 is TGTGCCAGCTCCGGACTAGGAGGAAGCACAGATACGCAGTATTTT. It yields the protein CASSGLGGSTDTQYF.